The 9 T cell receptor beta chains below all came from one sample that was sequenced in a study of T cells in Graves' hyperthyroidism and ophthalmopathy. TCR beta CDR3 regions were amplified from RNA transcripts. Initially, a first-round RT-PCR of the TCR CDR3 employed the HTBI primer set. Each CDR3 protein gets one entry after TCRdb re-called the multiplex PCR reads with MiXCR. Here the sample spans 460,000 or so distinct CDR3 sequences, approximately 14% being singletons. The sequenced sample consisted of blood. These receptor sequences come from a young woman with Graves' hyperthyroidism.

This clonotype was seen many times. This sequence joins TRBV11-3 and TRBJ2-3; D is undetermined. Germline loops: CDR1 SGHNT, CDR2 YENEEA. This CDR3 is 13 amino acids long. Trimming removed 2 bases from V and 7 bases from J, with 10 bases in between. CDR3 amino acids: CASSLSGGHTQYF. DNA for the CDR3: TGTGCCAGCAGCTTATCGGGCGGTCATACGCAGTATTTT.

This clonotype was picked up many times. The chain joins TRBV29-1 to TRBJ1-2; 7 bases fit TRBD1. V lost 6 bases to trimming and J lost 4 bases; unmatched junction nucleotides: 17. CDR1 and CDR2 (germline): SQVTM, ANQGSEA. CDR3 length equals 16 residues. CDR3 nucleotide sequence: TGCAGCGTGACCCGGGACAGCCATGACGTTGGCTATGGCTACACCTTC. It specifies CSVTRDSHDVGYGYTF.

This clonotype was detected a few times. The J gene is TRBJ2-3, the V gene TRBV30; 8 nucleotides align to TRBD1. CDR3 length equals 12 residues. V gave up 7 bases and J gave up 4 bases; unmatched junction bases: 4. Germline V gene sequence: CDR1 GTSNPN, CDR2 SVGIG (reference sequence). CDR3 sequence reads: CASGQGADTQYF. The DNA for the CDR3 is TGTGCCTCTGGACAGGGAGCAGATACGCAGTATTTT.

This clonotype occurred many times. The chain carries TRBV5-1 and TRBJ1-2; 7 positions agree with TRBD1. CDR3 size: 16 residues. Trimming removed 4 bases from V and 7 bases from J; junction bases left unmatched: 16. Germline-derived CDR1 and CDR2 are SGHRS and YFSETQ. CDR3 coding DNA: TGCGCCAGCAGCCCGGGCAGAATTGACAGGGCGAGTGGCTACACCTTC. Protein: CASSPGRIDRASGYTF.

V usage is TRBV10-3 and J usage is TRBJ1-1; D call uncertain. Trimming took off 4 bases at V and 0 bases at J, with 12 bases between the two ends. The germline V gene encodes CDR1 ENHRY and CDR2 SYGVKD. The CDR3 is made up of 15 amino acids. In nucleotides, the CDR3 is TGTGCCATCAGTGCCCAGGCGGGCCTGAACACTGAAGCTTTCTTT. Translation gives CAISAQAGLNTEAFF.

This clonotype was seen ten or more times. The J gene is TRBJ2-1, the V gene TRBV13; 8 nucleotides align to TRBD1. In germline, CDR1 is PRHDT, CDR2 FYEKMQ (reference sequence). CDR3 length: 15 residues. The trim removed 4 bases at V and 4 bases at J, leaving 6 bases unmatched. The CDR3 DNA is TGTGCCAGCAGCTCCCGACAGGGGAAATACAATGAGCAGTTCTTC. It translates to CASSSRQGKYNEQFF.

This clonotype was found many times. CDR3 nucleotides: TGTGCCAGCAGCCCCGACGGGCATGATGATACGCAGTATTTT. Translating it yields CASSPDGHDDTQYF. The chain carries TRBV11-2 and TRBJ2-3; no clear D. Looked up from germline, CDR1 is SGHAT and CDR2 is FQNNGV. V was cut by 5 bases and J by 6 bases, with 15 bases left in between. The CDR3 spans 14 residues.

This clonotype showed up many times. The chain joins TRBV13 to TRBJ1-2, with 10 bases identical to TRBD1. The CDR3 is 15 amino acids. V lost 5 bases, J lost 2 bases, and 5 bases stayed unmatched. The germline V gene has CDR1 PRHDT and CDR2 FYEKMQ (reference sequence). CDR3 coding DNA: TGTGCCAGCAGCCTCGGACAGGGGGTCAACTATGGCTACACCTTC. This codes for CASSLGQGVNYGYTF.

This clonotype was counted only a few times. J is TRBJ2-7 and V is TRBV5-4, with D perhaps assigned TRBD1 or TRBD2 (6 bases each). The V end was cut by 0 bases, the J end by 5 bases, with 15 bases between. Germline values: CDR1 SGHNT, CDR2 YYREEE (reference sequence). The length of the CDR3 is 15 residues. The CDR3 nucleotides are TGTGCCAGCAGCTTGGGGTGGAACAGGGAGGACGAGCAGTACGTC. Residues: CASSLGWNREDEQYV.